This T cell receptor (beta chain) was recorded in a study of monozygotic twins with inflammatory bowel disease. Note on this clonotype: The antigen is undetermined.

Overall study results and limits: Twins with IBD were found to have lower TCRbeta diversity (inverse Simpson) than healthy co-twins.

CDR1 MDHEN and CDR2 SYDVKM come from the germline V gene. The CDR3 consists of 16 residues. TCRdb reprocessed the 5' RACE reads; each CDR3 protein has one entry and no DNA is given. The sample features a few hundred thousand distinct CDR3 sequences, with approximately 2.3% in its top ten. This chain uses TRBV28 with TRBJ2-1; TCRdb proposes TRBD2, but this gene call is untestable without DNA. The sequence was obtained from a human donor with ulcerative colitis or Crohn's disease, or a healthy co-twin of an affected twin (not recorded which). The sequencing input was blood. The CDR3 reads CASSLRLAGGDNEQFF.